Presented here are 28 T cell receptor beta chains from one specimen sequenced in a study of T cell repertoires in cytomegalovirus infection. One entry per CDR3 protein results from TCRdb running MiXCR on the reads. The table lists fewer than 900,000 distinct CDR3 sequences, about 28% of them singletons. For these TCRs, the target antigens are not known. The specimen was cultured CD8+ T cells from PBMCs, collected from culture after CMV antigen stimulation. The receptors shown here come from a human donor in good health (CMV status not recorded). Some clones in this sample may be carry-over from other donors' samples.

The V call is TRBV9, the J call TRBJ2-1; TRBD1 aligns across 7 bases. After removal of 2 bases from V and 0 bases from J, the junction contained 14 bases not matched to a gene. CDR1 SGDLS and CDR2 YYNGEE come from the germline V gene. The length of the CDR3 is 19 residues. This CDR3 is CASSVPGQMLGNSYNEQFF. The CDR3 DNA follows: TGTGCCAGCAGCGTTCCGGGACAGATGCTTGGAAACTCCTACAATGAGCAGTTCTTC.

This clonotype has a count of ten or more. This CDR3 reads CASSSDRGEPNEKLFF. Written as DNA, the CDR3 is TGTGCCAGCAGCAGTGACAGGGGCGAACCGAATGAAAAACTGTTTTTT. The J gene is TRBJ1-4, the V gene TRBV7-2; 8 nucleotides line up with TRBD1. J gave up 5 bases and V 5 bases, and 10 bases lay outside the gene matches. Germline V gives CDR1 SGHTA, CDR2 FQGNSA. The CDR3 length is 16 residues.

This clonotype was seen only a few times. The V call is TRBV6-5, the J call TRBJ1-1; TRBD1 matches 8 bases. The CDR3 covers 15 residues. Losses at the gene ends were 0 bases for V and 5 bases for J; bases not matched to a gene: 5. Per germline, CDR1 MNHEY and CDR2 SVGAGI. Here the CDR3 reads CASSYSQGAVTEAFF. CDR3 nucleotide sequence: TGTGCCAGCAGTTACTCGCAGGGGGCTGTTACTGAAGCTTTCTTT.

The chain is built from TRBV7-9 and TRBJ1-1; D is undetermined. The germline V gene encodes CDR1 SEHNR and CDR2 FQNEAQ (reference sequence). Deletions cut 2 bases from V and 1 base from J, with 11 bases between. The CDR3 has 15 residues. CDR3 in amino acids: CASSLLKEGNTEAFF. Here the CDR3 DNA reads TGTGCCAGCAGCTTATTGAAGGAGGGGAACACTGAAGCTTTCTTT.

This clonotype was counted a few times. The V gene is TRBV12-3 or TRBV12-4, the J gene TRBJ1-4; D may be TRBD1 (5 bases). This CDR3 region has 16 residues. The germline V and J ends were trimmed by 6 bases and 1 base, with 15 bases remaining between them. The CDR3 protein is CASSQGVGGTNEKLFF. CDR3 DNA: TGTGCCAGCAGCCAAGGGGTGGGCGGAACTAATGAAAAACTGTTTTTT.

The chain combines TRBV6-2 or TRBV6-3 with TRBJ2-1; TRBD1 matches 7 bases. Germline-derived CDR1 and CDR2 are MNHEY and SVGEGT. V shed 5 bases, J shed 1 base, and the junction held 8 bases outside the gene matches. This CDR3 is built from 16 residues. This chain's CDR3 is CASSPPDRRSYNEQFF. CDR3 DNA sequence: TGTGCCAGCAGTCCCCCGGACAGGCGTTCCTACAATGAGCAGTTCTTC.

Many counts were recorded for this clonotype. This chain connects TRBV7-2 to TRBJ1-2, with 11 nucleotides matching TRBD1. V was clipped by 4 bases and J by 2 bases; unmatched bases: 9. Germline V lookup: CDR1 SGHTA, CDR2 FQGNSA. This CDR3 spans 17 amino acids. CDR3 sequence reads: CASSSRDRGDRNYGYTF. The DNA of the CDR3 is TGTGCCAGCAGCTCCCGGGACAGGGGGGATCGGAACTATGGCTACACCTTC.

The V and J genes are TRBV6-6 and TRBJ1-4; D remains unclear. The CDR3 consists of 15 residues. V was trimmed by 3 bases and J by 8 bases, leaving 16 bases between them. Germline V lookup: CDR1 MNHNY, CDR2 SVGAGI (reference sequence). The CDR3 is CASSYLGKQEEKLFF. CDR3 DNA: TGTGCCAGCAGTTATTTAGGGAAGCAGGAGGAAAAACTGTTTTTT.

The J gene is TRBJ2-7, the V gene TRBV5-1, with a possible D match to TRBD1 (5 bases). Germline CDR1 SGHRS, CDR2 YFSETQ. The germline V and J ends were trimmed by 0 bases and 4 bases, with 11 bases remaining between them. The CDR3 extends over 14 amino acids. In DNA, the CDR3 is TGCGCCAGCAGCTTGGCCAGGGAAGGGTACGAGCAGTACTTC. This encodes CASSLAREGYEQYF.

This clonotype showed up just a few times. J is TRBJ1-5 and V is TRBV7-9; possible D gene TRBD1, 5 bases. This CDR3 spans 11 amino acids. Germline assignment: CDR1 SEHNR and CDR2 FQNEAQ (reference sequence). Trimming took 4 bases from V and 13 from J, leaving 11 bases between them. The CDR3 protein is CASSWDGAQHF. CDR3 nucleotide sequence: TGTGCCAGCAGCTGGGACGGGGCTCAGCATTTT.

The chain combines TRBV4-1 with TRBJ2-5; the D gene could be TRBD1 or TRBD2 (6 bases each). This CDR3 region has 14 residues. The germline V gene has CDR1 MGHRA and CDR2 YSYEKL. V lost 0 bases, J lost 9 bases, and 14 bases lay in between. CDR3 nucleotides: TGCGCCAGCAGCCAAGAAGGGGGGACCGCGCCCCAGTACTTC. Amino acid sequence: CASSQEGGTAPQYF.

The chain combines TRBV7-2 with TRBJ2-2, with D perhaps TRBD1 (6 bases). The germline CDR1 and CDR2 sequences are SGHTA and FQGNSA. This CDR3 has 16 amino acids. The V and J ends lost 4 bases and 4 bases respectively, with 16 bases between them. The DNA of the CDR3 is TGTGCCAGCAGCTCAAGTCCGCAGGGGTCCACCGGGGAGCTGTTTTTT. This codes for CASSSSPQGSTGELFF. The complete variable domain, with remaining parts taken from reference TRBV7-2 and TRBJ2-2, reads GAGVSQSPSNKVTEKGKDVELRCDPISGHTALYWYRQSLGQGLEFLIYFQGNSAPDKSGLPSDRFSAERTGGSVSTLTIQRTQQEDSAVYLCASSSSPQGSTGELFFGEGSRLTVL.

The chain uses TRBV6-6 and TRBJ2-7; a possible D gene is TRBD2 (5 bases). The ends were cut back, 2 bases at V and 3 bases at J, with 20 bases in the middle. The CDR3 extends over 17 amino acids. Germline CDR1 is MNHNY and CDR2 is SVGAGI (reference sequence). The CDR3 DNA reads TGTGCCAGCAGTTACAAGTATTATACCCTCCGGGGCTACGAGCAGTACGTC. This codes for CASSYKYYTLRGYEQYV.

The chain joins TRBV20-1 to TRBJ2-3; TRBD1 agrees at 7 bases. CDR1 DFQATT and CDR2 SNEGSKA come from the germline V gene (reference sequence). The CDR3 has 16 amino acids. V lost 1 base to trimming and J lost 3 bases; unmatched junction nucleotides: 10. The CDR3 nucleotides are TGCAGTGCTAGAGCCGGAGAGGGGGCAAGAACAGATACGCAGTATTTT. It yields the protein CSARAGEGARTDTQYF.

This clonotype was found a few times. This chain joins TRBV7-8 and TRBJ1-1; D might be TRBD1 (6 bases). Trimming took 3 bases from V and 4 from J, leaving 12 bases between them. The CDR3 totals 14 residues. CDR1 and CDR2 (germline): SGHVS, FQNEAQ. The CDR3 DNA reads TGTGCCAGCAGCTTCGGACAGTGGGTCACTGAAGCTTTCTTT. Translating it yields CASSFGQWVTEAFF.

This clonotype came up a few times. V and J are TRBV27 and TRBJ1-3; TRBD1 matches 7 bases. Germline trimming cut 6 bases from V and 5 bases from J; bases unmatched to any gene: 4. The CDR3 runs to 13 residues. Germline V gene data show CDR1 as MNHEY and CDR2 as SMNVEV (reference sequence). The CDR3 bases are TGTGCCAGCAGAGGGGGCCCGAGAAACACCATATATTTT. Protein product: CASRGGPRNTIYF.

V usage is TRBV9 and J usage is TRBJ2-1; 10 bases agree with TRBD2. Germline V gene lookup returns CDR1 SGDLS and CDR2 YYNGEE. The CDR3 is 16 amino acids. The ends lost 0 bases at V and 3 bases at J; junction bases unmatched: 3. CDR3 sequence: CASSVELAGIYNEQFF. The CDR3 nucleotides read TGTGCCAGCAGCGTAGAACTAGCGGGAATCTACAATGAGCAGTTCTTC.

This chain connects TRBV12-3 or TRBV12-4 to TRBJ1-5, with 7 bases aligning to TRBD1. The CDR3 is made up of 15 amino acids. V shed 1 base and J 6 bases; nucleotides not matched to a gene: 6. CDR3 nucleotides: TGTGCCAGCAGTTTAGAGACAGGGTGGGGTCAGCCCCAGCATTTT. Translating it yields CASSLETGWGQPQHF.

Regarding this clonotype: The final CDR3 position lacks the conserved phenylalanine or tryptophan, pointing to a likely read error. The chain joins TRBV7-4 to TRBJ1-5, with D unclear. V was trimmed by 5 bases and J by 7 bases, leaving 9 bases between them. Germline V lookup: CDR1 SGHVT, CDR2 SQSDAQ. The CDR3 covers 12 residues. The CDR3 DNA sequence: TGTGCCAGCAGCGACCAGGAACAGCCCCAGCATGTT. Its translation: CASSDQEQPQHV.

This clonotype showed up just a few times. In DNA, the CDR3 is TGTGCCAGCAGGGACGGGACTCTGACTAGCACAGATACGCAGTATTTT. Translation: CASRDGTLTSTDTQYF. The gene calls are TRBV2 and TRBJ2-3, with TRBD2 as a possible D gene (6 bases). The CDR3 is made up of 16 amino acids. V dropped 6 bases and J dropped 0 bases, with 16 bases sitting between them. Germline V gene lookup returns CDR1 SNHLY and CDR2 FYNNEI. Combining the CDR3 with reference TRBV2 and TRBJ2-3 gives the whole variable domain EPEVTQTPSHQVTQMGQEVILRCVPISNHLYFYWYRQILGQKVEFLVSFYNNEISEKSEIFDDQFSVERPDGSNFTLKIRSTKLEDSAMYFCASRDGTLTSTDTQYFGPGTRLTVL.

In this sample, this clonotype turned up once. The chain links TRBV6-1 to TRBJ2-1, with 9 positions matching TRBD1. V shed 5 bases and J 5 bases; nucleotides not matched to a gene: 7. In germline, CDR1 is MNHNS, CDR2 SASEGT. The CDR3 is 15 amino acids. The CDR3 region has the DNA TGTGCCAGCAGTTACAGGGACAGGGCTGACAATGAGCAGTTCTTC. It codes for CASSYRDRADNEQFF.

In its sample, this clonotype was seen a few times. The rearrangement joins TRBV7-9 to TRBJ2-7, with D possibly being TRBD1 (6 bases). Germline V gives CDR1 SEHNR, CDR2 FQNEAQ (reference sequence). This CDR3 spans 12 amino acids. V was trimmed by 5 bases and J by 5 bases, leaving 10 bases between them. The DNA of the CDR3 is TGTGCCAGCAGCCCACAGGGCGACGAGCAGTACTTC. Protein: CASSPQGDEQYF.

The CDR3 spells CATLGRVLPNTGELFF. CDR3 nucleotides: TGTGCCACCCTCGGCCGAGTCCTACCCAACACCGGGGAGCTGTTTTTT. The chain uses TRBV2 and TRBJ2-2; D is undetermined. Germline loops: CDR1 SNHLY, CDR2 FYNNEI. The CDR3 extends over 16 amino acids. V lost 10 bases to trimming and J lost 2 bases, with 20 bases between them.

The chain recombines TRBV6-1 with TRBJ1-5, with TRBD1 as a possible D gene (6 bases). The V gene's germline CDR1 is MNHNS and CDR2 SASEGT. CDR3 length equals 17 residues. The V and J ends lost 0 bases and 0 bases respectively, with 12 bases between them. CDR3 coding DNA: TGTGCCAGCAGTGAAGCAGGGGGGGGGTATAGCAATCAGCCCCAGCATTTT. It encodes CASSEAGGGYSNQPQHF.

This clonotype was detected only a few times. The genes are TRBV6-6 and TRBJ2-1; tentatively, D is TRBD1 (6 bases). The CDR3 extends over 14 amino acids. Germline V gives CDR1 MNHNY, CDR2 SVGAGI (reference sequence). V lost 9 bases to trimming and J lost 0 bases, with 12 bases between them. CDR3 protein: CASHYRVSYNEQFF. The CDR3 DNA reads as TGTGCCAGTCATTACAGGGTCTCCTACAATGAGCAGTTCTTC.

There are a few counts of this clonotype. The chain combines TRBV24-1 with TRBJ2-1; TRBD1 matches 7 bases. CDR1 KGHDR and CDR2 SFDVKD come from the germline V gene. Trimming at V came to 0 bases and at J to 7 bases, leaving 2 bases not matched to a gene. This CDR3 spans 14 amino acids. Here the CDR3 DNA reads TGTGCCACCAGTGATTTGGACAGGGAGAATGAGCAGTTCTTC. Translated: CATSDLDRENEQFF.

This clonotype was recorded many times. CDR3 in amino acids: CASSLLPPSGTSTDTQYF. The CDR3 DNA reads TGTGCCAGCAGCTTACTACCGCCTAGCGGGACTAGCACAGATACGCAGTATTTT. The V call is TRBV7-3, the J call TRBJ2-3, with 9 positions matching TRBD2. Germline V gives CDR1 SGHTA, CDR2 FQGTGA. The V and J ends lost 2 bases and 0 bases, in that order; junction bases with no gene match: 9. The CDR3 spans 18 residues. Full variable domain (rest looked up from reference TRBV7-3 and TRBJ2-3): GAGVSQTPSNKVTEKGKYVELRCDPISGHTALYWYRQSLGQGPEFLIYFQGTGAADDSGLPNDRFFAVRPEGSVSTLKIQRTERGDSAVYLCASSLLPPSGTSTDTQYFGPGTRLTVL.

This chain uses TRBV6-5 with TRBJ2-2, with 7 bases that match TRBD2. The V and J ends lost 2 bases and 8 bases, in that order; junction bases with no gene match: 2. Germline V lookup: CDR1 MNHEY, CDR2 SVGAGI. This CDR3 region has 13 residues. In DNA, the CDR3 is TGTGCCAGCAGTTACGGGGGAGGGGGGGAGCTGTTTTTT. Amino acids: CASSYGGGGELFF.